Described below is a single TCR beta chain sequence and its context. The CDR3 extends over 17 amino acids. The trim removed 4 bases at V and 2 bases at J, leaving 6 bases unmatched. CDR1 is LGHNA, CDR2 YSLEER, per germline. The data were obtained in a study of blood T cells in healthy people across ages. Primed by a sample-barcoded 5' primer and a J-beta primer mix, a second PCR proceeded for about 6 to 11 cycles. TCRdb reprocessed the 5' RACE reads with MiXCR, giving one entry per CDR3 protein. The sample has about 830,000 distinct CDR3 sequences, roughly 50% seen once. The V and J genes are TRBV4-3 and TRBJ2-6, with 9 bases identical to TRBD1. The sequenced sample consisted of blood. The source of this sequence is a man aged 25 to 40 in good health. DNA of the CDR3: TGCGCCAGCAGCCCGGGACAGGGTTTTCCTGGGGCCAACGTCCTGACTTTC. Translated, it gives CASSPGQGFPGANVLTF.